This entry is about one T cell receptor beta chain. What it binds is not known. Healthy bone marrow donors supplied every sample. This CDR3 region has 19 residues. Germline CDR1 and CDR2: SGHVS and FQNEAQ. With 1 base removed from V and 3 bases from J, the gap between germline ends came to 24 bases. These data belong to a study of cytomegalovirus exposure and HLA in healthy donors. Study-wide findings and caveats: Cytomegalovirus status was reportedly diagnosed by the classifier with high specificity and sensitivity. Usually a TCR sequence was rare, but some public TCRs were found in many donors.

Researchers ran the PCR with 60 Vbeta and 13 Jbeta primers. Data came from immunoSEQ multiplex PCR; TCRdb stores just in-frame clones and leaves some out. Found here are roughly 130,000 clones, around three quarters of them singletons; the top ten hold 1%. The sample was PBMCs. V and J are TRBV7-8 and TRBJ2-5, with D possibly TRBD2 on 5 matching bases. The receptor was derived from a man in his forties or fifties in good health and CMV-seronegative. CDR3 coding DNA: TGTGCCAGCAGCTTAGTGGTCAGATCTAGCCCTACCCTAAAAGAGACCCAGTACTTC. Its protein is CASSLVVRSSPTLKETQYF.